Presented here are 13 T cell receptor beta chains from one specimen sequenced in a study of shared clonotypes between healthy human individuals. Assay: immunoSEQ multiplex PCR; the TCRdb copy retains only in-frame clones and omits some. The table records roughly 810,000 clones, just over 95% of them present only once. As defined, naive CD8 cells were CD45RO-negative and positively selected for CCR7, with terminally differentiated effector memory CD45RA+ cells excluded. The material sequenced was naive CD8+ T cells sorted from blood. The receptors originated from a man aged 25 to 45 in good health.

V and J are TRBV27 and TRBJ2-1, with 11 bases identical to TRBD2. The V segment lost 6 bases and the J segment 2 bases; nucleotides outside the gene matches: 3. Germline CDR1 reads MNHEY; CDR2 reads SMNVEV (reference sequence). This CDR3 region has 15 residues. The CDR3: CASRPGLAAYNEQFF. The CDR3 DNA reads as TGTGCCAGCAGGCCGGGACTAGCGGCCTACAATGAGCAGTTCTTC.

This clone was counted between two and nine times. As DNA, the CDR3 is TGCAGCGCCATACCCAGCACAGGGGGACAGGCTTTCTTT. This gives the protein CSAIPSTGGQAFF. The chain couples TRBV29-1 to TRBJ1-1, with TRBD1 matching 8 bases. The CDR3 contains 13 residues. Germline V gene sequence: CDR1 SQVTM, CDR2 ANQGSEA. The V and J ends lost 7 bases and 11 bases, in that order; junction bases with no gene match: 15.

The chain uses TRBV6-6 and TRBJ2-1; 11 nucleotides line up with TRBD2. CDR1 is MNHNY and CDR2 is SVGAGI in the germline V gene (reference sequence). This CDR3 is built from 15 residues. With V trimmed by 6 bases and J by 4 bases, 5 bases remained unmatched. CDR3 loop: CASRMGLAVYNEQFF. The CDR3 DNA sequence: TGTGCCAGCAGGATGGGACTAGCGGTTTACAATGAGCAGTTCTTC.

J is TRBJ2-7 and V is TRBV7-8; tentatively, D is TRBD1 or TRBD2 (5 bases each). The CDR3 sequence is 18 residues long. The germline V gene encodes CDR1 SGHVS and CDR2 FQNEAQ. V lost 0 bases, J lost 2 bases, and 20 bases lay in between. CDR3 region: CASSLAASGPGVAYEQYF. DNA of the CDR3: TGTGCCAGCAGCTTAGCGGCTTCGGGGCCCGGCGTAGCCTACGAGCAGTACTTC.

The chain recombines TRBV29-1 with TRBJ2-7, with TRBD1 matching 7 bases. V shed 0 bases, J shed 4 bases, and the junction held 6 bases outside the gene matches. The germline V gene has CDR1 SQVTM and CDR2 ANQGSEA. The CDR3 is made up of 14 amino acids. CDR3 DNA sequence: TGCAGCGTTGAAGATCAAGGACAGGAGTACGAGCAGTACTTC. It is translated as CSVEDQGQEYEQYF.

This chain uses TRBV29-1 with TRBJ2-7; D is undetermined. Trimming took 0 bases from V and 3 from J, leaving 0 bases between them. The CDR3 consists of 10 residues. The germline V gene encodes CDR1 SQVTM and CDR2 ANQGSEA. In nucleotides, the CDR3 is TGCAGCGTTGAAGACTACGAGCAGTACTTC. Amino acid sequence: CSVEDYEQYF.

The chain recombines TRBV11-2 with TRBJ2-7; TRBD2 matches 10 bases. V lost 6 bases and J lost 6; bases outside the gene matches: 5. In germline, CDR1 is SGHAT, CDR2 FQNNGV. CDR3 size: 13 residues. DNA of the CDR3: TGTGCCAGCAGTCTAGCGGGAGTAGGCGAGCAGTACTTC. This sequence encodes CASSLAGVGEQYF.

The chain joins TRBV5-8 to TRBJ2-1; TRBD1 aligns across 8 bases. Germline lookup yields CDR1 SGHTS and CDR2 YDEGEE. The V gene end was trimmed by 2 bases and the J gene end by 7 bases; junction bases not matched to a gene: 8. The CDR3 length is 15 residues. CDR3 sequence reads: CASSLRQGWGNEQFF. The CDR3 DNA sequence: TGTGCCAGCAGCTTACGACAGGGGTGGGGGAATGAGCAGTTCTTC.

The chain carries TRBV5-1 and TRBJ2-5; D not certain. Per germline, CDR1 SGHRS and CDR2 YFSETQ. This CDR3 comprises 14 residues. Between the trimmed V and J ends, which lost 1 base and 5 bases, there was a span of 12 bases. CDR3 DNA sequence: TGCGCCAGCAGCTTGAGTAGACCCACTGAGACCCAGTACTTC. Its protein product is CASSLSRPTETQYF.

The CDR3 sequence: CASSFGRDRLGTEAFF. The CDR3 nucleotides are TGTGCCAGCAGCTTTGGTCGGGACAGGTTGGGCACTGAAGCTTTCTTT. This chain joins TRBV7-8 and TRBJ1-1; 8 bases line up with TRBD1. This CDR3 region has 16 residues. V gave up 3 bases and J gave up 4 bases; unmatched junction bases: 10. Germline CDR1 reads SGHVS; CDR2 reads FQNEAQ.

This chain links TRBV7-9 with TRBJ2-3; D remains unclear. The CDR3 is 14 amino acids. Looked up from germline, CDR1 is SEHNR and CDR2 is FQNEAQ (reference sequence). Trimming cost V 4 bases and J 0 bases, with 8 bases left between them. Here the CDR3 reads CASSSLTSTDTQYF. CDR3 sequence (DNA): TGTGCCAGCAGCTCATTAACTAGCACAGATACGCAGTATTTT. The full variable domain, rest sourced from reference TRBV7-9 and TRBJ2-3, is DTGVSQNPRHKITKRGQNVTFRCDPISEHNRLYWYRQTLGQGPEFLTYFQNEAQLEKSRLLSDRFSAERPKGSFSTLEIQRTEQGDSAMYLCASSSLTSTDTQYFGPGTRLTVL.

The chain recombines TRBV11-2 with TRBJ2-2, with D perhaps TRBD1 (6 bases). V lost 5 bases and J 8 bases, leaving 18 bases between the germline ends. The CDR3 loop spans 15 amino acids. Germline V gene lookup returns CDR1 SGHAT and CDR2 FQNNGV. The CDR3 region has the DNA TGTGCCAGCAGCCCGATGACAGGTTATAGGGGGGAGCTGTTTTTT. Translating gives CASSPMTGYRGELFF.

This chain connects TRBV6-4 to TRBJ1-1; D is possibly TRBD1 (6 bases). CDR1 and CDR2 from the germline V gene are MRHNA and SNTAGT. The CDR3 spans 14 residues. V was trimmed by 3 bases and J by 0 bases, leaving 8 bases between them. CDR3 nucleotide sequence: TGTGCCAGCAGTGAGACAGGTTTGAACACTGAAGCTTTCTTT. Translating it yields CASSETGLNTEAFF.